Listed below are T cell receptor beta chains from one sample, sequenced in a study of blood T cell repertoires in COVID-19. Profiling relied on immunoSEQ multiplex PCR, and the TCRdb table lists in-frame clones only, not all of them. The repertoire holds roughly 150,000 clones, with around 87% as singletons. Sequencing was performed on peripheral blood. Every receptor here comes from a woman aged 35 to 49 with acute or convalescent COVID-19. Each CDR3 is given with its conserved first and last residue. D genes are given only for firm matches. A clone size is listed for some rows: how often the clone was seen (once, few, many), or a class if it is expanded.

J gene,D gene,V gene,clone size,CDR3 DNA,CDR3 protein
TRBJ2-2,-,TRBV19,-,TGTGCCAGTAGTATTCAGTACCCGAACACCGGGGAGCTGTTTTTT,CASSIQYPNTGELFF
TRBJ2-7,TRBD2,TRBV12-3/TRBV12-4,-,TGTGCCAGCAGGGGACTAGCGGGAGACGAGCAGTACTTC,CASRGLAGDEQYF
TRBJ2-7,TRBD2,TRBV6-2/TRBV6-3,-,TGTGCCAGCAGTTATTGGACTAGCTACGAGCAGTACTTC,CASSYWTSYEQYF
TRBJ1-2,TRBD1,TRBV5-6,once,TGTGCCAGCAGCTTGGACAGGGGGGTTAGTGGCTACACCTTC,CASSLDRGVSGYTF
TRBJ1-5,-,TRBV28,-,TGTGCCAGCAGTTTATCAGGGGGCAATCAGCCCCAGCATTTT,CASSLSGGNQPQHF
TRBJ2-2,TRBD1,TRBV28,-,TGTGCCAGCAGTTTAGTCCCGACAGGGTCCGGGGAGCTGTTTTTT,CASSLVPTGSGELFF
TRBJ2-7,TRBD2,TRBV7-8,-,TGTGCCAGCAGCGACCAACGGGCTAGCGGGAGCTACGAGCAGTACTTC,CASSDQRASGSYEQYF
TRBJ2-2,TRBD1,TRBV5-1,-,TGCGCCAGCAGCCCCCGGACAGGTACGAACACCGGGGAGCTGTTTTTT,CASSPRTGTNTGELFF
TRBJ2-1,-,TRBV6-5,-,TGTGCCAGCAGTTACGGGCTTTATGAGCAGTTCTTC,CASSYGLYEQFF
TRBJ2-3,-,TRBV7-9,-,TGTGCCAGCAGCTTATCGCGGGGCCTGGTCACAGATACGCAGTATTTT,CASSLSRGLVTDTQYF
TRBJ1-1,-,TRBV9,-,TGTGCCAGCAGCGCGACCTTGAGTCAGGGGAACACTGAAGCTTTCTTT,CASSATLSQGNTEAFF
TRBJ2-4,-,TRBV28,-,TGTGCCACCGGAGGGGGCGGCAAAAACATTCAGTACTTC,CATGGGGKNIQYF
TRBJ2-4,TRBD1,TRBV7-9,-,TGTGCCAGCAGCTTGGGACAGGGTTTAAACATTCAGTACTTC,CASSLGQGLNIQYF
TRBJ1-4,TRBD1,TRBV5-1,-,TGCGCCAGCAGCGGGACAGGGCAAACTAATGAAAAACTGTTTTTT,CASSGTGQTNEKLFF
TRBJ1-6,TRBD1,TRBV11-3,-,TGTGCCAGCAGCTCGGACAGGGGGACGATTTCACCCCTCCACTTT,CASSSDRGTISPLHF
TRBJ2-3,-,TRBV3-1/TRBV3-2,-,TGTGCCAGCAGCCAGCGGGACCGTGAGTGGGATACGCAGTATTTT,CASSQRDREWDTQYF
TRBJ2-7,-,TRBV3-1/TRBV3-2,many,TGTGCCAGCAGCCAAGATAGGGACATCATCGGCTACGAGCAGTACTTC,CASSQDRDIIGYEQYF
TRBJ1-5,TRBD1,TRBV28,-,TGTGCCAGCAGGACAGGGTTTCGGCCCCAGCATTTT,CASRTGFRPQHF
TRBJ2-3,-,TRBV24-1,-,TGTGCCACCAGTGATTACCTAGCAGATACGCAGTATTTT,CATSDYLADTQYF
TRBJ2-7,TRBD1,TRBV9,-,TGTGCCAGCAGCGTAGGACAGGGGCGTTTCTACGAGCAGTACTTC,CASSVGQGRFYEQYF
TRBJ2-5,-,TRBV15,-,TGTGCCACCAGCAGCACTGTACTCCAAGAGACCCAGTACTTC,CATSSTVLQETQYF
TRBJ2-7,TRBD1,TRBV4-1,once,TGCGCCAGCAGCCAAGGGGACAGGGCGAACTACGAGCAGTACTTC,CASSQGDRANYEQYF